A selection of T cell receptor beta chains follows, all from one sample in a study of shared clonotypes between healthy human individuals. Generated by immunoSEQ multiplex PCR, the TCRdb table keeps only in-frame clones and is missing some. Here the sample spans about 2.4 million clones, approximately 92% being singletons. Sequenced: naive CD4+ T cells sorted from blood. These receptors were obtained from a man aged 18 to 29 in good health. CDR3s include the opening cysteine and the closing phenylalanine or tryptophan. The D gene is left open where the match is weak. Not all rows give a size; the values are once, few, many and, for expanded clones, a class.

D: NA; J: TRBJ1-4; size: NA; V: TRBV25-1; CDR3: CASSDSAGRREKLFF; DNA: TGTGCCAGCAGTGACTCAGCGGGGAGGCGTGAAAAACTGTTTTTT
D: NA; J: TRBJ1-4; size: once; V: TRBV5-1; CDR3: CASSLGTGMGEKLFF; DNA: TGCGCCAGCAGCTTGGGAACAGGGATGGGCGAAAAACTGTTTTTT
D: TRBD2; J: TRBJ2-1; size: NA; V: TRBV5-4; CDR3: CASSFRLAAYNEQFF; DNA: TGTGCCAGCAGCTTTCGACTAGCGGCCTACAATGAGCAGTTCTTC
D: NA; J: TRBJ1-2; size: NA; V: TRBV2; CDR3: CASSLGGAPNYGYTF; DNA: TGTGCCAGCAGTTTGGGAGGGGCCCCCAACTATGGCTACACCTTC
D: NA; J: TRBJ1-2; size: NA; V: TRBV5-6; CDR3: CASSSGFRDGGYTF; DNA: TGTGCCAGCAGCTCGGGGTTCAGGGATGGCGGCTACACCTTC
D: TRBD1; J: TRBJ2-5; size: NA; V: TRBV19; CDR3: CASSPGQGGLQETQYF; DNA: TGTGCCAGTAGTCCGGGACAGGGCGGCCTACAAGAGACCCAGTACTTC
D: NA; J: TRBJ2-3; size: NA; V: TRBV6-1; CDR3: CASMRGYSTDTQYF; DNA: TGTGCCAGCATGAGAGGCTACAGCACAGATACGCAGTATTTT
D: TRBD1; J: TRBJ2-1; size: NA; V: TRBV19; CDR3: CASSIRPGGVDEQFF; DNA: TGTGCCAGTAGTATACGGCCAGGGGGTGTGGATGAGCAGTTCTTC
D: TRBD1; J: TRBJ1-5; size: NA; V: TRBV5-1; CDR3: CASSPGQANQPQHF; DNA: TGCGCCAGCAGCCCGGGACAGGCCAATCAGCCCCAGCATTTT
D: NA; J: TRBJ2-3; size: NA; V: TRBV5-1; CDR3: CASSLFLAIQDTQYF; DNA: TGCGCCAGCAGCTTGTTCCTAGCCATACAGGATACGCAGTATTTT
D: NA; J: TRBJ1-1; size: NA; V: TRBV6-1; CDR3: CATLRESTEAFF; DNA: TGTGCCACTCTCAGGGAGTCCACTGAAGCTTTCTTT
D: NA; J: TRBJ2-1; size: few; V: TRBV9; CDR3: CASSVGGGMSSYNEQFF; DNA: TGTGCCAGCAGCGTAGGAGGCGGGATGAGCTCCTACAATGAGCAGTTCTTC
D: NA; J: TRBJ1-2; size: NA; V: TRBV25-1; CDR3: CASSEYGGGGYTF; DNA: TGTGCCAGCAGTGAATATGGGGGAGGCGGCTACACCTTC
D: TRBD1; J: TRBJ1-6; size: NA; V: TRBV5-1; CDR3: CASSFQGENNSPLHF; DNA: TGCGCCAGCAGCTTCCAGGGGGAGAATAATTCACCCCTCCACTTT
D: TRBD1; J: TRBJ1-1; size: NA; V: TRBV28; CDR3: CASTRTGVTTEAFF; DNA: TGTGCCAGCACCCGGACAGGGGTTACCACTGAAGCTTTCTTT
D: TRBD1; J: TRBJ1-5; size: NA; V: TRBV5-6; CDR3: CASSLKTGRGNQPQHF; DNA: TGTGCCAGCAGCTTGAAGACAGGGAGAGGCAATCAGCCCCAGCATTTT
D: NA; J: TRBJ1-5; size: NA; V: TRBV6-1; CDR3: CASSEVEGGTPHF; DNA: TGTGCCAGCAGTGAAGTTGAGGGGGGGACTCCGCATTTT
D: TRBD2; J: TRBJ2-7; size: NA; V: TRBV30; CDR3: CACQREGYEQYF; DNA: TGTGCCTGCCAGCGGGAGGGTTACGAGCAGTACTTC
D: NA; J: TRBJ2-2; size: NA; V: TRBV5-1; CDR3: CASKEENTGELFF; DNA: TGCGCCAGCAAGGAAGAGAACACCGGGGAGCTGTTTTTT
D: NA; J: TRBJ2-5; size: NA; V: TRBV5-6; CDR3: CASSFVAQETQYF; DNA: TGTGCCAGCAGCTTTGTTGCGCAAGAGACCCAGTACTTC
D: NA; J: TRBJ2-7; size: NA; V: TRBV15; CDR3: CATSRVGVVSYEQYF; DNA: TGTGCCACCAGCAGAGTCGGGGTGGTTTCCTACGAGCAGTACTTC
D: NA; J: TRBJ2-7; size: NA; V: TRBV6-1; CDR3: CASTQGYEQYF; DNA: TGTGCCAGCACTCAGGGTTACGAGCAGTACTTC
D: NA; J: TRBJ2-1; size: NA; V: TRBV9; CDR3: CASSVGGPPEQFF; DNA: TGTGCCAGCAGCGTAGGAGGCCCCCCTGAGCAGTTCTTC
D: TRBD1; J: TRBJ2-2; size: NA; V: TRBV7-9; CDR3: CASSSTTGRSTGELFF; DNA: TGTGCCAGCAGCTCCACGACAGGGCGTAGCACCGGGGAGCTGTTTTTT
D: TRBD2; J: TRBJ2-1; size: NA; V: TRBV4-2; CDR3: CASSLFIAGGRDNEQFF; DNA: TGTGCCAGCAGCCTCTTTATAGCGGGGGGGCGCGACAATGAGCAGTTCTTC
D: NA; J: TRBJ2-3; size: NA; V: TRBV9; CDR3: CASTRGRDISTDTQYF; DNA: TGTGCCAGCACCCGAGGGCGGGATATTAGCACAGATACGCAGTATTTT
D: TRBD1; J: TRBJ1-3; size: NA; V: TRBV10-2; CDR3: CASRTGTGSSGNTIYF; DNA: TGCGCCAGCAGGACCGGGACAGGGAGTTCTGGAAACACCATATATTTT
D: NA; J: TRBJ2-1; size: NA; V: TRBV30; CDR3: CAWDVPGGITYNEQFF; DNA: TGTGCCTGGGACGTCCCTGGCGGGATCACCTACAATGAGCAGTTCTTC
D: NA; J: TRBJ2-7; size: NA; V: TRBV6-5; CDR3: CASSSSDFARYEQYF; DNA: TGTGCCAGCAGTTCATCTGACTTCGCCCGTTACGAGCAGTACTTC
D: TRBD1; J: TRBJ1-1; size: NA; V: TRBV6-5; CDR3: CASSGTGHTEAFF; DNA: TGTGCCAGCAGCGGGACAGGGCACACTGAAGCTTTCTTT
D: TRBD2; J: TRBJ2-7; size: NA; V: TRBV7-2; CDR3: CASSLGLTSGKPYEQYF; DNA: TGTGCCAGCAGCTTAGGGCTTACTAGCGGGAAACCCTACGAGCAGTACTTC
D: TRBD2; J: TRBJ2-5; size: NA; V: TRBV7-9; CDR3: CASSLSHPGGQWGETQYF; DNA: TGTGCCAGCAGCTTATCCCATCCGGGAGGCCAATGGGGGGAGACCCAGTACTTC
D: NA; J: TRBJ2-2; size: NA; V: TRBV29-1; CDR3: CSVDGPYTGELFF; DNA: TGCAGCGTTGACGGGCCTTACACCGGGGAGCTGTTTTTT
D: NA; J: TRBJ1-1; size: NA; V: TRBV6-5; CDR3: CASTGFVNTEAFF; DNA: TGTGCCAGCACTGGCTTCGTAAACACTGAAGCTTTCTTT
D: NA; J: TRBJ2-7; size: NA; V: TRBV30; CDR3: CAWSVRLGSSYEQYF; DNA: TGTGCCTGGAGTGTTCGGTTAGGCTCCTCCTACGAGCAGTACTTC
D: TRBD1; J: TRBJ1-4; size: NA; V: TRBV19; CDR3: CASRPGQTNEKLFF; DNA: TGTGCCAGTAGACCGGGACAGACAAATGAAAAACTGTTTTTT
D: TRBD2; J: TRBJ2-3; size: NA; V: TRBV9; CDR3: CASSPGTSGGTDTQYF; DNA: TGTGCCAGCAGCCCAGGGACTAGCGGGGGTACAGATACGCAGTATTTT
D: NA; J: TRBJ2-1; size: NA; V: TRBV7-8; CDR3: CASSFRAIYYNEQFF; DNA: TGTGCCAGCAGCTTCCGAGCGATCTACTACAATGAGCAGTTCTTC
D: NA; J: TRBJ1-1; size: NA; V: TRBV19; CDR3: CATSRHTEAFF; DNA: TGTGCCACCAGTCGGCACACTGAAGCTTTCTTT
D: NA; J: TRBJ1-6; size: few; V: TRBV5-1; CDR3: CASSLGGLYNSPLHF; DNA: TGCGCCAGCAGCTTGGGGGGGCTCTATAATTCACCCCTCCACTTT
D: NA; J: TRBJ1-5; size: few; V: TRBV15; CDR3: CATSPGAGYNQPQHF; DNA: TGTGCCACCAGCCCTGGGGCAGGGTACAATCAGCCCCAGCATTTT
D: TRBD2; J: TRBJ2-3; size: NA; V: TRBV5-4; CDR3: CASSLIEGGIIRTDTQYF; DNA: TGTGCCAGCAGCTTAATTGAGGGAGGGATAATTCGCACAGATACGCAGTATTTT
D: NA; J: TRBJ1-2; size: NA; V: TRBV4-1; CDR3: CASSQGGTSDRSYGYTF; DNA: TGCGCCAGCAGCCAAGGGGGTACCTCGGACCGAAGCTATGGCTACACCTTC
D: NA; J: TRBJ1-6; size: NA; V: TRBV6-5; CDR3: CASSYGNNSPLHF; DNA: TGTGCCAGCAGTTACGGGAATAATTCACCCCTCCACTTT
D: TRBD1; J: TRBJ1-6; size: NA; V: TRBV10-3; CDR3: CAISGPPTGGSPLHF; DNA: TGTGCCATCAGTGGGCCCCCCACAGGGGGTTCACCCCTCCACTTT
D: NA; J: TRBJ1-2; size: NA; V: TRBV2; CDR3: CASSEGGSANYGYTF; DNA: TGTGCCAGCAGTGAAGGGGGATCAGCTAACTATGGCTACACCTTC
D: TRBD1; J: TRBJ2-7; size: NA; V: TRBV27; CDR3: CASSLDRGIYEQYF; DNA: TGTGCCAGCAGTCTGGACAGGGGGATATACGAGCAGTACTTC
D: NA; J: TRBJ1-5; size: NA; V: TRBV6-5; CDR3: CASSRRENQPQHF; DNA: TGTGCCAGCTCCCGCAGGGAGAATCAGCCCCAGCATTTT
D: NA; J: TRBJ1-5; size: few; V: TRBV6-5; CDR3: CASSSQGNQPQHF; DNA: TGTGCCAGCAGTTCCCAGGGGAATCAGCCCCAGCATTTT
D: TRBD2; J: TRBJ2-1; size: NA; V: TRBV5-1; CDR3: CASSRGTSGPYNEQFF; DNA: TGCGCCAGCAGCAGGGGGACTAGCGGCCCCTACAATGAGCAGTTCTTC
D: TRBD2; J: TRBJ2-1; size: NA; V: TRBV9; CDR3: CASSVVDSGGALQFF; DNA: TGTGCCAGCAGCGTAGTGGATAGCGGGGGGGCTTTACAGTTCTTC
D: NA; J: TRBJ2-6; size: NA; V: TRBV18; CDR3: CASSPSGPGANVLTF; DNA: TGTGCCAGCTCACCAAGCGGACCCGGGGCCAACGTCCTGACTTTC
D: NA; J: TRBJ1-2; size: NA; V: TRBV23-1; CDR3: CASSRGADGYTF; DNA: TGCGCCAGCAGTCGAGGGGCTGATGGCTACACCTTC
D: TRBD2; J: TRBJ2-5; size: NA; V: TRBV10-1; CDR3: CASSPSGGIETQYF; DNA: TGCGCCAGCAGTCCTTCGGGGGGGATTGAGACCCAGTACTTC
D: TRBD2; J: TRBJ2-1; size: NA; V: TRBV28; CDR3: CASSSISGGLRAYNEQFF; DNA: TGTGCCAGCAGCTCCATCAGCGGGGGCCTTAGGGCCTACAATGAGCAGTTCTTC
D: TRBD2; J: TRBJ2-3; size: NA; V: TRBV6-4; CDR3: CASSDRRPGGKTDTQYF; DNA: TGTGCCAGCAGTGACCGGCGGCCGGGAGGTAAAACAGATACGCAGTATTTT
D: NA; J: TRBJ1-5; size: NA; V: TRBV11-3; CDR3: CASSLFESNQPQHF; DNA: TGTGCCAGCAGCTTATTCGAAAGCAATCAGCCCCAGCATTTT
D: NA; J: TRBJ1-1; size: NA; V: TRBV18; CDR3: CASSPSTPIPNTEAFF; DNA: TGTGCCAGCTCACCTTCTACACCTATCCCGAACACTGAAGCTTTCTTT